Given below is one TCR beta chain in context. Study members were between about 18 and 100 years old and lived in 20 to 30 US regions. Researchers sorted participants into cohorts using their self-reported clinical history. The entry originates in a study of blood T cell repertoires in COVID-19. Study background: Samples taken during acute and convalescent COVID-19 were collected in the United States, Italy and Spain.

CDR1 and CDR2 (germline): SEHNR, FQNEAQ (reference sequence). The CDR3 is 15 amino acids. V shed 5 bases, J shed 5 bases, and the junction held 10 bases outside the gene matches. Sequenced by immunoSEQ multiplex PCR; TCRdb stores in-frame clones only, minus some. Here the sample spans over 250,000 clones, about 92% being singletons. This clonotype was sampled from a man in his 60s who had recovered from COVID-19. Sample: PBMCs or T cells enriched from blood (not recorded which). The chain uses TRBV7-9 and TRBJ1-1; 8 bases line up with TRBD1. The CDR3 DNA reads as TGTGCCAGCAGCCCGCCTACAGGGGGTAAAACTGAAGCTTTCTTT. Translating gives CASSPPTGGKTEAFF.